This is a list of T cell receptor beta chains from one sample in a study of blood T cells in healthy people across ages. MiXCR, applied by TCRdb to the 5' RACE reads, yields one record per CDR3 protein. The top ten hold 10% to 15% of the sample, which has 650,000 to 1,000,000 distinct CDR3 sequences, about 34% seen once. The sequenced sample consisted of blood. These TCRs come from a man aged 18 to 30 in good health. The CDR3 runs from the conserved cysteine through the conserved F or W. Each record gives: D gene, clone size, J gene, V gene, CDR3 DNA, CDR3 protein. The D gene is left open where the match is weak. Expanded clones get a size class; other rows say once, few or many, or leave the size out.

TRBD2	-	TRBJ2-2	TRBV7-9	TGTGCCAGCAGCCGGGGGGACGCACCCGGGGAGCTGTTTTTT	CASSRGDAPGELFF
-	-	TRBJ2-3	TRBV7-3	TGTGCCAGCAGCGTAAAAGGCGAAACCGATACGCAGTATTTT	CASSVKGETDTQYF
-	-	TRBJ2-1	TRBV5-1	TGCGCCAGCAGCTTGGAGGTAACCTACAATGAGCAGTTCTTC	CASSLEVTYNEQFF
-	many	TRBJ2-1	TRBV7-6	TGTGCCAGCAGCTTAGAGGCCCAGGTCCTCTACAATGAGCAGTTCTTC	CASSLEAQVLYNEQFF
-	many	TRBJ1-1	TRBV5-1	TGCGCCAGCAGCTTGGAGAGGAACACTGAAGCTTTCTTT	CASSLERNTEAFF
-	-	TRBJ2-3	TRBV10-3	TGTGCCATCAGTGAACAGGCGGCAGATACGCAGTATTTT	CAISEQAADTQYF
-	few	TRBJ2-7	TRBV10-2	TGCGCCAGCAGTGAGATCTCGGGGTCAGCCTACGAGCAGTACTTC	CASSEISGSAYEQYF
-	-	TRBJ2-7	TRBV5-5	TGTGCCAGCAGCCCCTATCTAGGCCACTACGAGCAGTACTTC	CASSPYLGHYEQYF
TRBD1	few	TRBJ2-3	TRBV7-2	TGTGCCAGCGCCCCAGCCAGGGGGCGGGGCACAGATACGCAGTATTTT	CASAPARGRGTDTQYF
-	-	TRBJ2-7	TRBV5-5	TGTGCCAGCAGCTTTGGGGGGGCGGTCTCCTACGAGCAGTACTTC	CASSFGGAVSYEQYF
TRBD1	few	TRBJ2-3	TRBV28	TGTGCCACCGGGAAGACAGGGGGCGCAGATACGCAGTATTTT	CATGKTGGADTQYF
-	few	TRBJ1-1	TRBV12-3/TRBV12-4	TGTGCCAGCAGCCGCCATGGCGGAGCGACCGAAGCTTTCTTT	CASSRHGGATEAFF
-	few	TRBJ1-5	TRBV20-1	TGCAGTGCTTCCGTGGACGCCGGGAGGCAGCCCCAGCATTTT	CSASVDAGRQPQHF
-	-	TRBJ2-5	TRBV20-1	TGCAGTGCTAGAGAACGTGGGGGTTACCAAGAGACCCAGTACTTC	CSARERGGYQETQYF
-	-	TRBJ2-1	TRBV3-1	TGTGCCAGCAGCCCTTGGGCCACCCGAAATGAGCAGTTCTTC	CASSPWATRNEQFF
-	few	TRBJ2-1	TRBV20-1	TGCAGTGCTCGGCGGGGAACTGTGCAGTTCTTC	CSARRGTVQFF
-	-	TRBJ1-6	TRBV12-3/TRBV12-4	TGTGCCAGCAGTAGAAAGAATAATTCACCCCTCCACTTT	CASSRKNNSPLHF